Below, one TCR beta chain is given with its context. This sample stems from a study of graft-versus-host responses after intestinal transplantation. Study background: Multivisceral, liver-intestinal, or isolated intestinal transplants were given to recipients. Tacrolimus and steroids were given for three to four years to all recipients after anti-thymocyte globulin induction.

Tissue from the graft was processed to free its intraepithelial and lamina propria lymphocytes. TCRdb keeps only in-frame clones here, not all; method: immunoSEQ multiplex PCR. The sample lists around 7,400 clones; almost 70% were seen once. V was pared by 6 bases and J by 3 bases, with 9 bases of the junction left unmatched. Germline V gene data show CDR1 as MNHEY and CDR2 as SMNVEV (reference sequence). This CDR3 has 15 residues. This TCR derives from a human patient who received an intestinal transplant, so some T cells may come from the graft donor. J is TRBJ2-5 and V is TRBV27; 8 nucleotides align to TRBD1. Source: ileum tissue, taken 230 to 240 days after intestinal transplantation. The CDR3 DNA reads TGTGCCAGCAGAATAAACCGACAGGGGAAAGAGACCCAGTACTTC. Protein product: CASRINRQGKETQYF.